The 19 T cell receptor beta chains below all came from one sample that was sequenced in a study of blood T cell repertoires in COVID-19. Libraries were prepared by immunoSEQ multiplex PCR; TCRdb keeps only in-frame clonotypes and omits some of them. Of around 140,000 clones listed, 65% to 90% are singletons. The material sequenced was peripheral blood. These receptors originate from a man aged 55 to 70 with active or convalescent COVID-19.

The chain is built from TRBV30 and TRBJ1-5, with TRBD1 matching over 8 bases. J was trimmed by 11 bases and V by 0 bases; bases with no gene match: 9. The V gene's germline CDR1 is GTSNPN and CDR2 SVGIG (reference sequence). The CDR3 has 14 residues. The CDR3 nucleotides read TGTGCCTGGAGTGTAGGACAGGGTGCGATGTCCCAGCATTTT. It translates to CAWSVGQGAMSQHF.

V and J are TRBV7-9 and TRBJ2-1; 7 bases fit TRBD2. V was pared by 0 bases and J by 10 bases, with 12 bases of the junction left unmatched. Germline CDR1 and CDR2: SEHNR and FQNEAQ (reference sequence). CDR3 size: 16 residues. The CDR3 loop reads CASSLAGTTKQWEQFF. As DNA, the CDR3 is TGTGCCAGCAGCTTAGCAGGGACTACGAAGCAGTGGGAGCAGTTCTTC.

This chain connects TRBV19 to TRBJ2-7; 11 bases fit TRBD1. V shed 6 bases, J shed 6 bases, and the junction held 7 bases outside the gene matches. Germline assignment: CDR1 LNHDA and CDR2 SQIVND (reference sequence). CDR3 length: 14 amino acids. The CDR3 DNA reads TGTGCCAGTAGCCCGGGACAGGGGGGGGGCGAGCAGTACTTC. Its translation is CASSPGQGGGEQYF.

Concerning this clone: Other DNA sequences in the same sample also yield this CDR3. The rearrangement joins TRBV5-1 to TRBJ2-5, with 8 bases lining up with TRBD2. CDR1 and CDR2 (germline): SGHRS, YFSETQ. The CDR3 covers 13 residues. Trimming at V came to 2 bases and at J to 5 bases, leaving 2 bases not matched to a gene. The CDR3 reads CASSLGGGETQYF. DNA of the CDR3: TGCGCCAGCAGCTTAGGCGGGGGGGAGACCCAGTACTTC. Combining the CDR3 with reference TRBV5-1 and TRBJ2-5 gives the whole variable domain KAGVTQTPRYLIKTRGQQVTLSCSPISGHRSVSWYQQTPGQGLQFLFEYFSETQRNKGNFPGRFSGRQFSNSRSEMNVSTLELGDSALYLCASSLGGGETQYFGPGTRLLVL.

The chain recombines TRBV11-3 with TRBJ2-7; maybe TRBD2 (5 bases). Trimming took off 5 bases at V and 0 bases at J, with 20 bases between the two ends. CDR3 length equals 17 residues. Germline V gene data show CDR1 as SGHNT and CDR2 as YENEEA. The CDR3 coding sequence is TGTGCCAGCAGCCTAGCAGTTCCCCCCCCGGGCTCCTACGAGCAGTACTTC. Amino acid sequence: CASSLAVPPPGSYEQYF.

The chain combines TRBV7-8 with TRBJ1-1; a weak D match, TRBD1 (6 bases). Germline V gene lookup returns CDR1 SGHVS and CDR2 FQNEAQ. Trimming pared 8 bases from V and 1 base from J, leaving 14 bases between. The CDR3 has 14 amino acids. The CDR3 nucleotides read TGTGCCAGCGGAACAGGGAACCAGAACACTGAAGCTTTCTTT. Its protein product is CASGTGNQNTEAFF.

This chain joins TRBV21-1 and TRBJ1-3; TRBD1 reflects the table's D call only, with no check against the DNA. TRBV21-1 is labeled a pseudogene. The CDR3 loop spans 15 amino acids. The CDR3 bases are TGTGCCAGCAGCACGGGACAGAGCTCTGGAAACACCATATATTTT. It encodes CASSTGQSSGNTIYF.

This chain connects TRBV6-5 to TRBJ1-1; D perhaps matches TRBD1 (5 bases). The CDR3 consists of 13 residues. CDR1 is MNHEY and CDR2 is SVGAGI in the germline V gene. The V end was cut by 11 bases, the J end by 4 bases, with 17 bases between. The CDR3 is CAGLSARATEAFF. CDR3 bases: TGTGCCGGGCTAAGCGCCAGGGCCACTGAAGCTTTCTTT.

This chain joins TRBV6-5 and TRBJ2-2; D gene uncertain. The CDR3 totals 14 residues. Trimming left V 7 bases short and J 0 bases short, with 9 bases between. The germline V gene has CDR1 MNHEY and CDR2 SVGAGI. The CDR3 DNA reads TGTGCCAGCATGTCTTTATCGAACACCGGGGAGCTGTTTTTT. Protein: CASMSLSNTGELFF.

The chain carries TRBV7-2 and TRBJ1-2; D possibly corresponds to TRBD1 (5 bases). The CDR3 runs to 12 residues. Trimming removed 3 bases at V and 8 bases at J, with 10 bases between. Germline V gene sequence: CDR1 SGHTA, CDR2 FQGNSA. The CDR3 DNA sequence: TGTGCCAGCAGCTTTATTACAGGCGGCTACACCTTC. This gives the protein CASSFITGGYTF.

This chain connects TRBV24-1 to TRBJ2-1; 10 bases agree with TRBD1. Germline V gene lookup returns CDR1 KGHDR and CDR2 SFDVKD. The junction had 6 bases not matched to a gene; V was cut back by 3 bases and J by 8 bases. The CDR3 loop spans 15 amino acids. The CDR3 nucleotides read TGTGCCACCAGTGATCGACGGACAGGGGGATATGAGCAGTTCTTC. The encoded protein is CATSDRRTGGYEQFF.

J is TRBJ2-5 and V is TRBV24-1; 7 nucleotides match TRBD2. The CDR3 length is 16 residues. Germline-derived CDR1 and CDR2 are KGHDR and SFDVKD. Germline trimming cut 4 bases from V and 1 base from J; bases unmatched to any gene: 8. Here the CDR3 DNA reads TGTGCCACCAGTGAGGGGGGGATGGGGTTCCAAGAGACCCAGTACTTC. It yields the protein CATSEGGMGFQETQYF.

This chain joins TRBV27 and TRBJ2-7; perhaps TRBD2 as D (10 bases). Germline assignment: CDR1 MNHEY and CDR2 SMNVEV (reference sequence). The CDR3 covers 20 residues. V lost 7 bases and J lost 4, with 35 bases in between. The CDR3: CASKQGAANYLAGVGYEQYV. Written as DNA, the CDR3 is TGTGCCAGCAAACAGGGGGCGGCCAACTACCTAGCGGGAGTGGGGTACGAGCAGTACGTC.

CDR3 coding DNA: TGTGCCAGCAGCTACACGCAGGGGGCAAGCGACACCGGGGAGCTGTTTTTT. This gives the protein CASSYTQGASDTGELFF. The V call is TRBV7-2, the J call TRBJ2-2, with TRBD1 matching 8 bases. Germline CDR1 reads SGHTA; CDR2 reads FQGNSA. The CDR3 has 17 residues. V shed 4 bases, J shed 3 bases, and the junction held 10 bases outside the gene matches.

The chain couples TRBV5-1 to TRBJ2-7; the match to TRBD1 covers 8 bases. CDR3 length equals 14 residues. Germline values: CDR1 SGHRS, CDR2 YFSETQ. The trim removed 4 bases at V and 3 bases at J, leaving 6 bases unmatched. CDR3 sequence: CASSRTGFNYEQYF. The CDR3 coding sequence is TGCGCCAGCAGCCGGACAGGGTTTAACTACGAGCAGTACTTC.

The chain couples TRBV11-3 to TRBJ1-1, with D possibly TRBD1 on 6 matching bases. Germline CDR1 is SGHNT and CDR2 is YENEEA. CDR3 length: 14 residues. Trimming left V 4 bases short and J 1 base short, with 10 bases between. As DNA, the CDR3 is TGTGCCAGCAGCTCAAACAGGGAGAACACTGAAGCTTTCTTT. It codes for CASSSNRENTEAFF.

V gene TRBV10-3 combines with J gene TRBJ1-1; perhaps TRBD1 as D (6 bases). This CDR3 region has 13 residues. The V and J ends lost 6 bases and 6 bases respectively, with 14 bases between them. CDR1 ENHRY and CDR2 SYGVKD come from the germline V gene. The CDR3: CAIRAGERAEAFF. The CDR3 DNA is TGTGCCATCAGGGCAGGGGAGAGAGCTGAAGCTTTCTTT.

V usage is TRBV3-1 (or the pseudogene TRBV3-2) and J usage is TRBJ2-3; D is perhaps TRBD1 (5 bases). Germline values: CDR1 LGHDT, CDR2 YNNKEL (reference sequence). This CDR3 is 14 amino acids long. The V end lost 0 bases, the J end lost 9 bases, and 13 bases lay between the germline ends. The CDR3: CASSQESWKGTQYF. CDR3 bases: TGTGCCAGCAGCCAAGAATCGTGGAAGGGGACGCAGTATTTT.

This clone was counted at least ten times. The rearrangement links TRBV28 to TRBJ2-7; 10 positions agree with TRBD2. This CDR3 has 16 amino acids. Germline CDR1 is MDHEN and CDR2 is SYDVKM. Trimming cost V 6 bases and J 2 bases; bases outside gene matches: 10. The CDR3 region is CASRPGLADIPYEQYV. The CDR3 DNA reads TGTGCCAGCAGGCCCGGACTAGCGGATATCCCCTACGAGCAGTACGTC.